This TCR beta chain stems from a study of cytomegalovirus exposure and HLA in healthy donors. The PCR had 60 Vbeta and 13 Jbeta primers. The data were produced by immunoSEQ multiplex PCR, yet TCRdb's version contains in-frame clones alone and is incomplete. The sample holds some 140,000 clones; 60% to 80% are singletons and the top ten take more than 0.85%. The CDR3 is 13 residues long. Germline V CDR1 and CDR2: GTSNPN, SVGIG (reference sequence). V dropped 2 bases and J dropped 7 bases, with 14 bases sitting between them. This sequence was found in a man in his late teens or twenties in good health and CMV-seronegative. The chain couples TRBV30 to TRBJ1-2; D possibly corresponds to TRBD1 (6 bases). Sequencing was done on a sample of PBMCs. The CDR3 loop reads CAWSIQGEGGYTF. Here the CDR3 DNA reads TGTGCCTGGAGTATACAGGGAGAGGGTGGCTACACCTTC.